This T cell receptor (beta chain) was obtained from a study of blood T cell repertoires in COVID-19. The authors' processing: Amplifying reference gene primers gave estimates of nucleated cell counts. TCRdb's table, derived via immunoSEQ multiplex PCR, lists solely in-frame clones and lacks some. That table supplies the V and J calls and clone size; D and trimming were determined from the DNA. This table holds some 100,000 clones, around 85% found once. CDR3 length equals 15 residues. V gave up 0 bases and J gave up 4 bases; unmatched junction bases: 3. CDR1 is SGHDT and CDR2 is YYEEEE in the germline V gene.

Sequencing was carried out using peripheral blood. The receptor comes from a man in his 60s with acute or convalescent COVID-19. This chain connects TRBV5-6 to TRBJ2-2; 7 bases line up with TRBD1. The CDR3 loop reads CASSLDRGVTGELFF. CDR3 bases: TGTGCCAGCAGCTTGGACAGGGGAGTCACCGGGGAGCTGTTTTTT.